The present T cell receptor (beta chain) was sequenced within a study of PD-1 blockade in classical Hodgkin lymphoma. Concerning this clone itself: What it recognizes is unknown.

This table comes from immunoSEQ multiplex PCR, and its TCRdb copy is limited to in-frame clones, with some not included. This table holds about 33,000 clones, about 70% found once. General study points: Diversity similar to that of newly diagnosed patients was seen at baseline in complete responders.

Described time point: cycle 4 day 1 (C4D1), after about 6 weeks of nivolumab. Relapse was seen in all patients after autologous stem cell transplantation, and brentuximab vedotin exposure was variable. V shed 1 base, J shed 4 bases, and the junction held 8 bases outside the gene matches. Germline assignment: CDR1 SGDLS and CDR2 YYNGEE. CDR3 length: 15 residues. This specimen consisted of peripheral blood mononuclear cells (PBMCs), obtained before the fourth cycle of nivolumab. The sequence was obtained from a human donor with classical Hodgkin lymphoma. This chain uses TRBV9 with TRBJ2-7; 7 bases are shared with TRBD2. The CDR3 region is CASSVNGGKKYEQYF. The CDR3 nucleotides are TGTGCCAGCAGCGTAAACGGGGGGAAGAAATACGAGCAGTACTTC.